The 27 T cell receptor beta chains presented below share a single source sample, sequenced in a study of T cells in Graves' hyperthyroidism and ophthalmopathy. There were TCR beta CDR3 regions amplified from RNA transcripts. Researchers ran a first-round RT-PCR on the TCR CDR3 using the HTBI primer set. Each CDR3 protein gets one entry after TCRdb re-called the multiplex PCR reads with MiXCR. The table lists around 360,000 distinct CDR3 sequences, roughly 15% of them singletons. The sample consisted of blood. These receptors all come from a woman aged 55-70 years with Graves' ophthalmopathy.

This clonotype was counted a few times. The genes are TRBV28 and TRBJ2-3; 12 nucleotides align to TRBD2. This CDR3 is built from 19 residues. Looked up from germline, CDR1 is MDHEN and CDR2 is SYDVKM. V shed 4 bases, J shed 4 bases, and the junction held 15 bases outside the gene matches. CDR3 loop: CASSSRLAGVQWNADTQYF. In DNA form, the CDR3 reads TGTGCCAGCAGTTCCCGACTAGCGGGAGTACAATGGAATGCAGATACGCAGTATTTT.

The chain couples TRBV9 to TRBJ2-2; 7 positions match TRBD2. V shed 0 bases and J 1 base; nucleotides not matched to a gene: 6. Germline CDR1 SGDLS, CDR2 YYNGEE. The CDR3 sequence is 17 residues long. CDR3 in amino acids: CASSVAPSGQNTGELFF. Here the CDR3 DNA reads TGTGCCAGCAGCGTAGCCCCTAGCGGACAGAACACCGGGGAGCTGTTTTTT.

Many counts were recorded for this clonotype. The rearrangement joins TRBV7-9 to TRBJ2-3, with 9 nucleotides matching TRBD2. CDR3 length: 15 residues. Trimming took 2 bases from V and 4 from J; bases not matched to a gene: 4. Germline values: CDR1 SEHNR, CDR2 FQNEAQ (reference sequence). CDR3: CASSLSAGGPDTQYF. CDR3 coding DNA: TGTGCCAGCAGCTTATCAGCGGGAGGCCCAGATACGCAGTATTTT.

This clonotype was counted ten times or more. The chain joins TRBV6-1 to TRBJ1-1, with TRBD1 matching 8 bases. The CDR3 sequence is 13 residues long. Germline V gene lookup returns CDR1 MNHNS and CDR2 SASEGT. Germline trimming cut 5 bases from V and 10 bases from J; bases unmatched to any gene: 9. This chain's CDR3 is CASSYSRGPGAFF. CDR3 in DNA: TGTGCCAGCAGTTATTCCAGGGGGCCGGGAGCTTTCTTT.

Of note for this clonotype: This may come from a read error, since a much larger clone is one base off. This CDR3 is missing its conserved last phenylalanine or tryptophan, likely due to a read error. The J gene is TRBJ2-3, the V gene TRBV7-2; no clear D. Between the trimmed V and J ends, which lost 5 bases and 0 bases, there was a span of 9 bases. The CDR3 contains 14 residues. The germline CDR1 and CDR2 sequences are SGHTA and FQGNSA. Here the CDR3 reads CASSLAWSTDTQYS. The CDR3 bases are TGTGCCAGCAGCCTCGCATGGAGCACAGATACGCAGTATTCT.

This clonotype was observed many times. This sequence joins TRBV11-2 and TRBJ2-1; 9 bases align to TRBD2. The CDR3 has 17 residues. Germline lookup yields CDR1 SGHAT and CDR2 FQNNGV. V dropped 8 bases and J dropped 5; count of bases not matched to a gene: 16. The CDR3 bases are TGTGCCAGCCGCCCTCACTTAGCGGGAGCATATAACAATGAGCAGTTCTTC. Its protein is CASRPHLAGAYNNEQFF.

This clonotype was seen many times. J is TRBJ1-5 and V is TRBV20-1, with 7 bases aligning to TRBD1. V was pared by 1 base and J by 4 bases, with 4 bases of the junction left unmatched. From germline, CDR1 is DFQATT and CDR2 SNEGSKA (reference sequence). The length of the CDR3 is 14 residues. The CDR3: CSARGGQENQPQHF. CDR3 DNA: TGCAGTGCTAGAGGAGGACAGGAAAATCAGCCCCAGCATTTT.

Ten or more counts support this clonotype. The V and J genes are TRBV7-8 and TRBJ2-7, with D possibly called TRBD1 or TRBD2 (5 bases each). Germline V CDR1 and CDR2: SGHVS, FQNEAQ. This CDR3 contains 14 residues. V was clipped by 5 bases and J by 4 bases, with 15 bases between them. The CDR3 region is CASSLKGGGYEQYF. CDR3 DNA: TGTGCCAGCAGCCTTAAGGGTGGGGGTTACGAGCAGTACTTC.

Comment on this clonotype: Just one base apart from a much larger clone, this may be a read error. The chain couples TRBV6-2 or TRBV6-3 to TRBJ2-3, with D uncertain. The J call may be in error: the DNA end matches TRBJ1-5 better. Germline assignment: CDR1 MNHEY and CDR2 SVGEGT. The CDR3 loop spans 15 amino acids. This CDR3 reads CASSNQLGPTDTQHF. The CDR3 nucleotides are TGTGCCAGCAGCAATCAACTAGGACCCACAGATACGCAGCATTTT.

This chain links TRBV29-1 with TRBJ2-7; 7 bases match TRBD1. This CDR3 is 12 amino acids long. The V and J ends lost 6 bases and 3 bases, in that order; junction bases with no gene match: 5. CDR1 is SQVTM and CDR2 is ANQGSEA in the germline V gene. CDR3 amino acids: CSVGYRGYEQYF. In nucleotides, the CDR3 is TGCAGCGTGGGATACAGGGGCTACGAGCAGTACTTC.

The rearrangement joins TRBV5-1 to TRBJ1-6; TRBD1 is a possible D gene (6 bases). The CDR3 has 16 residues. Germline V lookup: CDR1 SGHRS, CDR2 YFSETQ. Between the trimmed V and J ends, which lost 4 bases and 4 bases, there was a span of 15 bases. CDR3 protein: CASSLASTGYNSPLHF. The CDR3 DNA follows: TGCGCCAGCAGCCTCGCATCGACAGGATATAATTCACCCCTCCACTTT.

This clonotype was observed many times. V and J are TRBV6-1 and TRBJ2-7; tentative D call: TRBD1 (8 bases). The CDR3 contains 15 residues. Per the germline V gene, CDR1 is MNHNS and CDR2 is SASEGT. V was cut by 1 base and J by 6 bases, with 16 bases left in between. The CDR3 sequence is CASSEVRTGRAEQYF. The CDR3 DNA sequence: TGTGCCAGCAGTGAAGTGAGGACAGGGAGGGCCGAGCAGTACTTC.

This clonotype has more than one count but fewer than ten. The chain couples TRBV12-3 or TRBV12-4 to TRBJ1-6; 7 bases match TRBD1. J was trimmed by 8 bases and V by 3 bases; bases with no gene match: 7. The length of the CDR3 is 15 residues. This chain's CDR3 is CASSFLGQRHSPLHF. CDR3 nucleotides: TGTGCCAGCAGTTTTCTGGGACAGAGGCATTCACCCCTCCACTTT.

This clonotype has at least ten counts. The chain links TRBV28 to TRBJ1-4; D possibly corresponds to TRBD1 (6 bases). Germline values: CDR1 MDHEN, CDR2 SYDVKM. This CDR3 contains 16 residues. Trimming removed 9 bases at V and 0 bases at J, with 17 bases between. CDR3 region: CASRQALTTTNEKLFF. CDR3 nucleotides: TGTGCCAGTCGACAGGCCCTCACAACAACTAATGAAAAACTGTTTTTT.

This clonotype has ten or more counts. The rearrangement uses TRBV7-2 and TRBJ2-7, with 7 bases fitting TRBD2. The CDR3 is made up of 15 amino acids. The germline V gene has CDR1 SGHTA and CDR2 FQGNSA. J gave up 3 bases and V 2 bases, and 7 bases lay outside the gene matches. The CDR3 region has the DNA TGTGCCAGCAGCTTACATGGTTCGGGGGGCTACGAGCAGTACTTC. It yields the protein CASSLHGSGGYEQYF.

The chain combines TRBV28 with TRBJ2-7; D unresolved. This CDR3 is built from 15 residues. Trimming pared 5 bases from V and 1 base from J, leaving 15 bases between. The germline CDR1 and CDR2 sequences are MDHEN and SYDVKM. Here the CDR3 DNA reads TGTGCCAGCAGTCGAACCGGGTCCCGGTCCTACGAGCAGTACTTC. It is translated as CASSRTGSRSYEQYF. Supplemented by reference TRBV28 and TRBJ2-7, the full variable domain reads DVKVTQSSRYLVKRTGEKVFLECVQDMDHENMFWYRQDPGLGLRLIYFSYDVKMKEKGDIPEGYSVSREKKERFSLILESASTNQTSMYLCASSRTGSRSYEQYFGPGTRLTVT.

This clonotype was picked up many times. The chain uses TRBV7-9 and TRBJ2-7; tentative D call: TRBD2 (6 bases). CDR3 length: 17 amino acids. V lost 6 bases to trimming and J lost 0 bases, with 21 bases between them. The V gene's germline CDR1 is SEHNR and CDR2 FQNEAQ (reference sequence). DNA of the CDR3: TGTGCCAGCAGTCCCCGCGGGCAGCGGGTCATCTCCTACGAGCAGTACTTC. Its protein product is CASSPRGQRVISYEQYF. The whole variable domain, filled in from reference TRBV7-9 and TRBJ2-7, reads DTGVSQNPRHKITKRGQNVTFRCDPISEHNRLYWYRQTLGQGPEFLTYFQNEAQLEKSRLLSDRFSAERPKGSFSTLEIQRTEQGDSAMYLCASSPRGQRVISYEQYFGPGTRLTVT.

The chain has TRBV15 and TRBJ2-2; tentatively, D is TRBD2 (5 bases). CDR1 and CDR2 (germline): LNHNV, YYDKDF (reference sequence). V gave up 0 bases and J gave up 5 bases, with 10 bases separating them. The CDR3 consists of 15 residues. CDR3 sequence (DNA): TGTGCCACCAGCAGAGATCCACTAGTAACCGGGGAGCTGTTTTTT. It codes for CATSRDPLVTGELFF.

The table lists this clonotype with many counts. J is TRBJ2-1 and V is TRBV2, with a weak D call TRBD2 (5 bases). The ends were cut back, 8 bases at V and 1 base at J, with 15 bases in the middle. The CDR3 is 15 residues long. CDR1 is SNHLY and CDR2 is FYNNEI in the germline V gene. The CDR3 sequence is CASLYGGLSYNEQFF. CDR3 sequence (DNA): TGTGCCAGCCTCTACGGAGGCCTGTCCTACAATGAGCAGTTCTTC.

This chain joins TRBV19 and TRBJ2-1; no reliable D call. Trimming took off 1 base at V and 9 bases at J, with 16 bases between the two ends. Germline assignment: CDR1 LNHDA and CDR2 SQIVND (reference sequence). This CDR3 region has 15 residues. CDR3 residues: CASSIVPGRPGEQFF. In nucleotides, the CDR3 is TGTGCCAGTAGTATAGTTCCCGGACGCCCTGGTGAGCAGTTCTTC.

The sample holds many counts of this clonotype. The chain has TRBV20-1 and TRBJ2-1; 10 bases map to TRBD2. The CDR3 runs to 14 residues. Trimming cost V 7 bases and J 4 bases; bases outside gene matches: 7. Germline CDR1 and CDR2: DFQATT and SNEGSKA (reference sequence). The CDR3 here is CSVFTSGIYNEQFF. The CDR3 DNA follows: TGCAGTGTGTTTACTAGCGGGATTTACAATGAGCAGTTCTTC.

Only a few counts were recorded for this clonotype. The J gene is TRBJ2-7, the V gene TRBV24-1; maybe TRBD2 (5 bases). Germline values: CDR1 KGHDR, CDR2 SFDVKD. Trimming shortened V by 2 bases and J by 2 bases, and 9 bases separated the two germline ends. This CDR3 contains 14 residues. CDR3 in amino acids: CATSDSLAPYEQYF. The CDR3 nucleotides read TGTGCCACCAGTGATTCGCTAGCCCCCTACGAGCAGTACTTC.

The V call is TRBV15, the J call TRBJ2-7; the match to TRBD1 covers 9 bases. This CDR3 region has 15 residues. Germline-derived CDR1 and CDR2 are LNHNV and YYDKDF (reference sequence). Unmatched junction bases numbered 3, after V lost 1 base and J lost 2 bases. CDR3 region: CATSRGQGGTYEQYF. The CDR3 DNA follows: TGTGCCACCAGCAGAGGACAGGGGGGTACCTACGAGCAGTACTTC.

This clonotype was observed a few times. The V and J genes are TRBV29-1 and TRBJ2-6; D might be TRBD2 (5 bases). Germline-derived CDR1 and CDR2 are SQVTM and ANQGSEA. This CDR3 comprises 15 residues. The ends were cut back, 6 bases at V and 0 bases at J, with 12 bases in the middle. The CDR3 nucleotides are TGCAGCGTACTAGGCTCCAGCTCTGGGGCCAACGTCCTGACTTTC. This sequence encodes CSVLGSSSGANVLTF.

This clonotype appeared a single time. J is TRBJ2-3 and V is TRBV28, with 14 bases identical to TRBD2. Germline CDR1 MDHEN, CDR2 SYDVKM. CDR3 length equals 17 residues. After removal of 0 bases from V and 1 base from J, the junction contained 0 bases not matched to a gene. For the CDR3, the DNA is TGTGCCAGCAGTTTATGGGGACTAGCGGGAGGCACAGATACGCAGTATTTT. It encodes CASSLWGLAGGTDTQYF.

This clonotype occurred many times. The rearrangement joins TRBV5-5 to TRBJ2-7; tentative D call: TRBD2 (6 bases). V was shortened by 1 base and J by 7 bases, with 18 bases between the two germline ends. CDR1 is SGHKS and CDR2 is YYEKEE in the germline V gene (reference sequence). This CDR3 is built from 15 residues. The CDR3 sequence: CASSLSGSTTREQYF. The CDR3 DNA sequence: TGTGCCAGCAGCTTGAGCGGGTCTACTACGAGGGAGCAGTACTTC. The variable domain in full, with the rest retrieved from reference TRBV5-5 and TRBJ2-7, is DAGVTQSPTHLIKTRGQQVTLRCSPISGHKSVSWYQQVLGQGPQFIFQYYEKEERGRGNFPDRFSARQFPNYSSELNVNALLLGDSALYLCASSLSGSTTREQYFGPGTRLTVT.

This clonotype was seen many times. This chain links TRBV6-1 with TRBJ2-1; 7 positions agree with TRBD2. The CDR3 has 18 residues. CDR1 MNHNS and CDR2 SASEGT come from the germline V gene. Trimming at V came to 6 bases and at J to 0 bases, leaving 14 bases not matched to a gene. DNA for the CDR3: TGTGCCAGCAGACCCTCCTCACGGGGCGGGAGCTCCTACAATGAGCAGTTCTTC. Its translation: CASRPSSRGGSSYNEQFF.